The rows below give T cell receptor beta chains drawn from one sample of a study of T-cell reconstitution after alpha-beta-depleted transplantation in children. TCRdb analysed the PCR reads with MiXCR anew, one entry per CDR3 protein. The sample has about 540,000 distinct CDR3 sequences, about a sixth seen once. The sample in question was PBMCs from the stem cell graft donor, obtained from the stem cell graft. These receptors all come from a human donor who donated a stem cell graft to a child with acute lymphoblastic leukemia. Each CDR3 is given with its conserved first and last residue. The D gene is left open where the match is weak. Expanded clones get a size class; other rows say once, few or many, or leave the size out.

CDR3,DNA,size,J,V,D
CASSKVDRRVLGTDTQYF,TGTGCCAGCAGCAAAGTCGACAGGCGGGTGCTAGGCACAGATACGCAGTATTTT,few,TRBJ2-3,TRBV21-1,NA
CAWSVTSGSYNEQFF,TGTGCCTGGAGTGTAACTAGCGGTTCCTACAATGAGCAGTTCTTC,few,TRBJ2-1,TRBV30,TRBD2
CASSRTSGIYTDTQYF,TGTGCCAGCAGTCGGACTAGCGGGATCTACACAGATACGCAGTATTTT,NA,TRBJ2-3,TRBV12-3/TRBV12-4,TRBD2
CSASKQEITDTQYF,TGCAGTGCTAGTAAACAGGAGATCACAGATACGCAGTATTTT,few,TRBJ2-3,TRBV20-1,NA
CASSLGGFDTEAFF,TGTGCCAGCAGCCTCGGGGGGTTCGACACTGAAGCTTTCTTT,NA,TRBJ1-1,TRBV27,NA
CASTPGEAKNIQYF,TGTGCCAGCACCCCTGGGGAGGCCAAAAACATTCAGTACTTC,few,TRBJ2-4,TRBV12-3/TRBV12-4,NA
CASSLSLRQGLYSQPQHF,TGTGCCAGCAGTTTATCTCTCCGACAGGGCCTCTATAGTCAGCCCCAGCATTTT,NA,TRBJ1-5,TRBV27,TRBD1
CASTPRADTEAFF,TGTGCCAGCACCCCTAGGGCAGACACTGAAGCTTTCTTT,NA,TRBJ1-1,TRBV12-3/TRBV12-4,NA
CASSRGTGGKGIYGYTF,TGTGCCAGCAGTCGCGGGACAGGGGGCAAGGGGATCTATGGCTACACCTTC,few,TRBJ1-2,TRBV12-3/TRBV12-4,TRBD1
CASRKRESPDTQYF,TGTGCCAGCAGGAAGCGGGAGAGCCCAGATACGCAGTATTTT,few,TRBJ2-3,TRBV2,TRBD2
CAICLFLGGTVSNYGYTF,TGTGCCATCTGTTTGTTCTTAGGCGGTACCGTTTCTAACTATGGCTACACCTTC,NA,TRBJ1-2,TRBV12-3/TRBV12-4,NA
CASSPRGPGANVLTF,TGTGCCAGCTCACCCAGGGGTCCCGGGGCCAACGTCCTGACTTTC,few,TRBJ2-6,TRBV18,NA
CSAASGLGVYEQYF,TGCAGTGCCGCAAGTGGACTAGGGGTTTACGAGCAGTACTTC,NA,TRBJ2-7,TRBV20-1,TRBD2
CASSEYTSGSPYEQYF,TGTGCCAGCAGTGAATATACTAGCGGGAGCCCCTACGAGCAGTACTTC,once,TRBJ2-7,TRBV6-1,TRBD2
CSAGLGGGRQKLFF,TGCAGTGCTGGCCTTGGGGGAGGTCGGCAAAAACTGTTTTTT,NA,TRBJ1-4,TRBV20-1,NA
CASSLAVRLAGVEQYF,TGTGCCAGCAGCTTAGCGGTCCGGCTAGCGGGAGTCGAGCAGTACTTC,few,TRBJ2-7,TRBV11-2,TRBD2
CSALRGGRTNEKLFF,TGCAGTGCCCTCCGAGGGGGGCGGACTAATGAAAAACTGTTTTTT,few,TRBJ1-4,TRBV20-1,NA